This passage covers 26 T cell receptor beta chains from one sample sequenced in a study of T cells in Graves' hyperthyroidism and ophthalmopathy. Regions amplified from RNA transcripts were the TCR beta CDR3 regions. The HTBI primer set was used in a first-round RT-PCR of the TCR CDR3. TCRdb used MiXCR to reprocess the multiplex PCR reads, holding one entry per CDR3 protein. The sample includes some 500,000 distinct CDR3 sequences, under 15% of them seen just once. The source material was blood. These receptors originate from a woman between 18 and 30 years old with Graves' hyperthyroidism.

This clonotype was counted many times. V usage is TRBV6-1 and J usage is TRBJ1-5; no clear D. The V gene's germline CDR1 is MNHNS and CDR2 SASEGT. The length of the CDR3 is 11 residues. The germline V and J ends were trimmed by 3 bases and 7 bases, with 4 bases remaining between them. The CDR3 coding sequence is TGTGCCAGCAGTGAGTGGCAGCCCCAGCATTTT. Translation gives CASSEWQPQHF.

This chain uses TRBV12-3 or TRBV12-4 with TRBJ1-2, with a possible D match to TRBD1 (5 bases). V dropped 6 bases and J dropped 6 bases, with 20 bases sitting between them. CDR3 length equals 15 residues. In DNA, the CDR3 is TGTGCCAGCAGATCTTCGCCGGGACGACGAGATGGCTACACCTTC. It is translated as CASRSSPGRRDGYTF.

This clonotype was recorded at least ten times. CDR3 DNA: TGCGCCAGCAGCTTGGGGGTCGGGGGCACCTACGAGCAGTACGTC. It translates to CASSLGVGGTYEQYV. The chain is built from TRBV5-1 and TRBJ2-7; either TRBD1 or TRBD2 may fit D (6 bases each). The CDR3 has 15 residues. V lost 0 bases to trimming and J lost 2 bases, with 12 bases between them. Germline CDR1 is SGHRS and CDR2 is YFSETQ.

CDR3 residues: CASSQGSALNTEAFF. In DNA, the CDR3 is TGTGCCAGCAGCCAAGGATCCGCCCTGAACACTGAAGCTTTCTTT. The V gene is TRBV3-1, the J gene TRBJ1-1; D is unresolved. Deletions cut 1 base from V and 0 bases from J, with 9 bases between. The CDR3 has 15 amino acids. CDR1 and CDR2 (germline): LGHDT, YNNKEL (reference sequence). The variable domain in full, with the rest retrieved from reference TRBV3-1 and TRBJ1-1, is DTAVSQTPKYLVTQMGNDKSIKCEQNLGHDTMYWYKQDSKKFLKIMFSYNNKELIINETVPNRFSPKSPDKAHLNLHINSLELGDSAVYFCASSQGSALNTEAFFGQGTRLTVV.

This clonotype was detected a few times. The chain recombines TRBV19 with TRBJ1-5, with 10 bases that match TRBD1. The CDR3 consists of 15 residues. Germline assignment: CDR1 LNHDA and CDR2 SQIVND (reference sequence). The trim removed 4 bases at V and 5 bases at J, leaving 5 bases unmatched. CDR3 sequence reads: CASSTYGTGDQPQHF. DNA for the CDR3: TGTGCCAGTAGTACCTACGGGACAGGGGATCAGCCCCAGCATTTT.

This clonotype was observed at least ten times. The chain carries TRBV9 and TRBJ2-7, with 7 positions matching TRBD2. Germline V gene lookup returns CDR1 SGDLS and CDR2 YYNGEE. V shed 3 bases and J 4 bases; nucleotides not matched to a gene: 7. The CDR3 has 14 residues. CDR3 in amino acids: CASSGGGRGYEQYF. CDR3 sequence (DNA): TGTGCCAGCAGCGGGGGCGGGAGAGGGTACGAGCAGTACTTC. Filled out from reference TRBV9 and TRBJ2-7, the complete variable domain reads DSGVTQTPKHLITATGQRVTLRCSPRSGDLSVYWYQQSLDQGLQFLIQYYNGEERAKGNILERFSAQQFPDLHSELNLSSLELGDSALYFCASSGGGRGYEQYFGPGTRLTVT.

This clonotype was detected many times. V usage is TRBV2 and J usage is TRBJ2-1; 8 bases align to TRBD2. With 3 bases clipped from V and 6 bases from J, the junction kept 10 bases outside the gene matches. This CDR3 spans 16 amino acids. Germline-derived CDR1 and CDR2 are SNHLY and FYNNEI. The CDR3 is CASSDPGLALFNEQFF. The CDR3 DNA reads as TGTGCCAGCAGTGACCCCGGACTAGCACTCTTCAATGAGCAGTTCTTC.

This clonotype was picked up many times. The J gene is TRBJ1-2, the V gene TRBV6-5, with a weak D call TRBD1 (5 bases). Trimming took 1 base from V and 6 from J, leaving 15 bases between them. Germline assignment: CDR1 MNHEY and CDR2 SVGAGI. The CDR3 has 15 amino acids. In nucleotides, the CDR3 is TGTGCCAGCAGTTACTTCGGAAGGGAAGGGGATGGCTACACCTTC. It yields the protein CASSYFGREGDGYTF.

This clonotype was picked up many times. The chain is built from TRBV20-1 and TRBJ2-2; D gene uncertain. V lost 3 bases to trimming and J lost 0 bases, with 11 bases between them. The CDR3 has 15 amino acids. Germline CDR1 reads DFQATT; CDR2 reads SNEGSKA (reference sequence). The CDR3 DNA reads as TGCAGTGCTAGCAGTGCGGATACGAACACCGGGGAGCTGTTTTTT. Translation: CSASSADTNTGELFF.

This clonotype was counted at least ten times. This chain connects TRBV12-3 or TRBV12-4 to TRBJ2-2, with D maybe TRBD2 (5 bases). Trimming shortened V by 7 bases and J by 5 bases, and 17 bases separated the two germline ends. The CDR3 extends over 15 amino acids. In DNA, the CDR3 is TGTGCCAGCATGACCCGGGGTCCCTCTACCGGGGAGCTGTTTTTT. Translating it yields CASMTRGPSTGELFF.

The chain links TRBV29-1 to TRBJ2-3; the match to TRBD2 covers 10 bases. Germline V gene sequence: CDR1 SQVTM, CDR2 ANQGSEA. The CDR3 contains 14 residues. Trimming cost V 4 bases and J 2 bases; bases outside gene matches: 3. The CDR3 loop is CSVATSGPTDTQYF. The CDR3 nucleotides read TGCAGCGTTGCGACTAGCGGGCCCACAGATACGCAGTATTTT.

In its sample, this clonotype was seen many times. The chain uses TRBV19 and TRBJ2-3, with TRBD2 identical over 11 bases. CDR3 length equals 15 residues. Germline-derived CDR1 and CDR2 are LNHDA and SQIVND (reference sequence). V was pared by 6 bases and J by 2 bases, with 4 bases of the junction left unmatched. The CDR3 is CASSILAGDTDTQYF. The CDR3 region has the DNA TGTGCCAGTAGCATACTAGCGGGGGACACAGATACGCAGTATTTT. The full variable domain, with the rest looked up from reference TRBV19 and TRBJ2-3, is DGGITQSPKYLFRKEGQNVTLSCEQNLNHDAMYWYRQDPGQGLRLIYYSQIVNDFQKGDIAEGYSVSREKKESFPLTVTSAQKNPTAFYLCASSILAGDTDTQYFGPGTRLTVL.

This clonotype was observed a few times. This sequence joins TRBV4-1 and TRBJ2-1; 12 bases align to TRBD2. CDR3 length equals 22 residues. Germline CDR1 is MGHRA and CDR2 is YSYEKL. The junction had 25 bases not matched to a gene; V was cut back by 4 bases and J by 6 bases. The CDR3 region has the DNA TGCGCCAGCAGCCCCGGGGGGCCTAGCGGGAGGGCCTGGGGAGGCTGGCTCAATGAGCAGTTCTTC. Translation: CASSPGGPSGRAWGGWLNEQFF.

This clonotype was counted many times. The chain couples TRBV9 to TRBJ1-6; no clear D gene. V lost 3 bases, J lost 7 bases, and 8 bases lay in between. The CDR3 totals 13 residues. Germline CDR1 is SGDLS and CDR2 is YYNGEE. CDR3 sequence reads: CASSDGRNSPLHF. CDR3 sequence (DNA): TGTGCCAGCAGCGATGGACGGAATTCACCCCTCCACTTT. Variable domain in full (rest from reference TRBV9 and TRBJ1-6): DSGVTQTPKHLITATGQRVTLRCSPRSGDLSVYWYQQSLDQGLQFLIQYYNGEERAKGNILERFSAQQFPDLHSELNLSSLELGDSALYFCASSDGRNSPLHFGNGTRLTVT.

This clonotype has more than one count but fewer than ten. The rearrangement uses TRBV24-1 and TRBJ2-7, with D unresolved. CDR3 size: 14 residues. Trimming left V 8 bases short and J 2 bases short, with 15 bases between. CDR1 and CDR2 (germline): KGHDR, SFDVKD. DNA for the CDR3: TGTGCCACCATGGACCGGAGACCGACCTACGAGCAGTACGTC. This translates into CATMDRRPTYEQYV.

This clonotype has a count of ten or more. CDR3 sequence: CASSRGLAGGKTGELFF. DNA of the CDR3: TGTGCCAGCAGCCGGGGACTAGCGGGAGGAAAGACCGGGGAGCTGTTTTTT. V and J are TRBV7-9 and TRBJ2-2, with 15 bases fitting TRBD2. The CDR3 length is 17 residues. CDR1 is SEHNR and CDR2 is FQNEAQ in the germline V gene (reference sequence). After removal of 5 bases from V and 5 bases from J, the junction contained 6 bases not matched to a gene.

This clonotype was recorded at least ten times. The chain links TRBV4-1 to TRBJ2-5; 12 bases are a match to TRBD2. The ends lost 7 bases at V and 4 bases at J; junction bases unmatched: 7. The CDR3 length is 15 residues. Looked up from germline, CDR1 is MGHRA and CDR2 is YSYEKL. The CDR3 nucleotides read TGCGCCAGCACTAGACTAGCGGGAGTCGGAGAGACCCAGTACTTC. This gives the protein CASTRLAGVGETQYF.

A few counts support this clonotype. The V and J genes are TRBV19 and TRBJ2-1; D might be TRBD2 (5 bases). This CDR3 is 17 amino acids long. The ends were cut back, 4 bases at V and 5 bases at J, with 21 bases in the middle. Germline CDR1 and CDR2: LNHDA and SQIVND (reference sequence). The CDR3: CASSSMRRSDWDNEQFF. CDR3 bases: TGTGCCAGTAGTAGTATGCGGAGGAGTGATTGGGACAATGAGCAGTTCTTC.

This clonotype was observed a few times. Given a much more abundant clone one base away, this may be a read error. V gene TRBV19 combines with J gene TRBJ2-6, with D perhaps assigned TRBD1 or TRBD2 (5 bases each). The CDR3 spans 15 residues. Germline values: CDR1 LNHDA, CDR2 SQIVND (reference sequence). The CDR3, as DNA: TGTGCCGGTAGTATTGGGGGCTCTGGGGCCAACGTCCTGACTTTC. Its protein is CAGSIGGSGANVLTF.

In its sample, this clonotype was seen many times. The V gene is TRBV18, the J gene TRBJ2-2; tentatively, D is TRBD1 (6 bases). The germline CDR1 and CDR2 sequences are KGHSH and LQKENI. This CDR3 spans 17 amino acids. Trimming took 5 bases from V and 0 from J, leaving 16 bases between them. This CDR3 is CASSAQQGSSNTGELFF. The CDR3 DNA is TGTGCCAGCTCAGCACAACAGGGTTCCTCGAACACCGGGGAGCTGTTTTTT.

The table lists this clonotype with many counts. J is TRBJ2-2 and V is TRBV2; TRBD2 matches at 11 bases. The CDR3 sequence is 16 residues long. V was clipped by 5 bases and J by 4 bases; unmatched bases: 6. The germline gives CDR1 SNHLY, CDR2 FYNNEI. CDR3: CASSLAGGPGTGELFF. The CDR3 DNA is TGTGCCAGCAGTTTAGCGGGAGGGCCTGGCACCGGGGAGCTGTTTTTT.

This CDR3 reads CASSLLAGLGDEQFF. CDR3 DNA sequence: TGTGCCAGCAGCTTATTAGCGGGCCTGGGTGATGAGCAGTTCTTC. V and J are TRBV7-3 and TRBJ2-1, with 7 bases matching TRBD2. The CDR3 runs 15 residues. V shed 2 bases, J shed 8 bases, and the junction held 9 bases outside the gene matches. Germline V gives CDR1 SGHTA, CDR2 FQGTGA.

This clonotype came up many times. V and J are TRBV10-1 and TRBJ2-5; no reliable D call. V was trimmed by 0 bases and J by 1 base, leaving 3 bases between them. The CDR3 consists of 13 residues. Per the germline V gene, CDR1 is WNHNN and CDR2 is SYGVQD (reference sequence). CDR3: CASSESTQETQYF. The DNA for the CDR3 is TGCGCCAGCAGTGAGTCGACCCAAGAGACCCAGTACTTC.

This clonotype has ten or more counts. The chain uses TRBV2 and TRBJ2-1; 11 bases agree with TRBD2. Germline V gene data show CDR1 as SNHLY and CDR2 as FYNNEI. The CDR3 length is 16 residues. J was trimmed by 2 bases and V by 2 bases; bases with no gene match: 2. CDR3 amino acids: CASSERTSGPYNEQFF. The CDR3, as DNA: TGTGCCAGCAGTGAAAGGACTAGCGGGCCCTACAATGAGCAGTTCTTC.

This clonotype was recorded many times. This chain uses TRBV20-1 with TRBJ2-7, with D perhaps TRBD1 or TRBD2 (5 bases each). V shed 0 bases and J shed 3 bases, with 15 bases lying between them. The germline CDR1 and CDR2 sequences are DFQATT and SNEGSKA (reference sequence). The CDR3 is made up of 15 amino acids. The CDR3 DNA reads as TGCAGTGCTAGAGATGCCGAGGGGCCTGGCTACGAGCAGTACTTC. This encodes CSARDAEGPGYEQYF.

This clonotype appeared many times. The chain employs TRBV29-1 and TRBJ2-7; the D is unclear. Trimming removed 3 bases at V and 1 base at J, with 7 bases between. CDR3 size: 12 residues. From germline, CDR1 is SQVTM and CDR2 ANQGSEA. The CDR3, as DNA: TGCAGCGTTGATTCCGGGTCCTACGAGCAGTACTTC. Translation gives CSVDSGSYEQYF.